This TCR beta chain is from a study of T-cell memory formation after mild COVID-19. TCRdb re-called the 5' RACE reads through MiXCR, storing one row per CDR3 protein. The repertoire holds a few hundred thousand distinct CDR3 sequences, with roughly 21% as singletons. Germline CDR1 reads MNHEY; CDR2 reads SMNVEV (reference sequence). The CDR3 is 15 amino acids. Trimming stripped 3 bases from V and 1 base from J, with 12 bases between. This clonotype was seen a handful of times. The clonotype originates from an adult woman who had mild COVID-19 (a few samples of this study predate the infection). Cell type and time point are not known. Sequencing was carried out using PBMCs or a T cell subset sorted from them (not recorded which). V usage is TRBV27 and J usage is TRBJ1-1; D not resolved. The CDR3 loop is CASSLNGRGNTEAFF. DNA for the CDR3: TGTGCCAGCAGTTTGAATGGACGAGGGAACACTGAAGCTTTCTTT.